Presented here are 24 T cell receptor beta chains from one specimen sequenced in a study of STAT3 mutations in large granular lymphocyte leukemia. Findings of the study overall: At least one immunodominant TCR beta clonotype appeared in every T-cell large granular lymphocyte leukemia patient.

Clones were read by immunoSEQ multiplex PCR, and TCRdb kept only the in-frame ones, dropping some. Among 8,800 or so clones listed, more than 85% were seen once. No cognate antigen is known for these TCRs. Input material: peripheral blood mononuclear cells. These receptors were obtained from a man between 60 and 75 years old with T-cell large granular lymphocyte leukemia. Some clones in this sample may be carry-over from other donors' samples.

The chain has TRBV19 and TRBJ2-1; 8 nucleotides align to TRBD2. J gave up 4 bases and V 4 bases, and 6 bases lay outside the gene matches. CDR1 is LNHDA, CDR2 SQIVND, per germline (reference sequence). CDR3 length: 15 residues. The CDR3 sequence is CASSTGGPHYNEQFF. As DNA, the CDR3 is TGTGCCAGTAGTACGGGAGGGCCCCATTACAATGAGCAGTTCTTC.

The genes are TRBV7-9 and TRBJ1-3; 8 bases fit TRBD1. Looked up from germline, CDR1 is SEHNR and CDR2 is FQNEAQ (reference sequence). Trimming cost V 1 base and J 0 bases; bases outside gene matches: 8. This CDR3 contains 18 residues. CDR3 DNA sequence: TGTGCCAGCAGCTTAGGGGGGAGGGACAGGTTCTCTGGAAACACCATATATTTT. This gives the protein CASSLGGRDRFSGNTIYF. The complete variable domain, with remaining parts taken from reference TRBV7-9 and TRBJ1-3, reads DTGVSQNPRHKITKRGQNVTFRCDPISEHNRLYWYRQTLGQGPEFLTYFQNEAQLEKSRLLSDRFSAERPKGSFSTLEIQRTEQGDSAMYLCASSLGGRDRFSGNTIYFGEGSWLTVV.

Here the CDR3 DNA reads TGTGCCAGCAGTGAAGTGGGGGCCTCCTACGAGCAGTACTTC. It yields the protein CASSEVGASYEQYF. This chain joins TRBV6-1 and TRBJ2-7; D perhaps matches TRBD1 (6 bases). The CDR3 consists of 14 residues. V was trimmed by 1 base and J by 0 bases, leaving 7 bases between them. CDR1 is MNHNS and CDR2 is SASEGT in the germline V gene.

The genes are TRBV7-9 and TRBJ1-5; a weak D match, TRBD1 (5 bases). The CDR3 has 14 residues. The germline V gene has CDR1 SEHNR and CDR2 FQNEAQ (reference sequence). V was trimmed by 5 bases and J by 6 bases, leaving 14 bases between them. Written as DNA, the CDR3 is TGTGCCAGCAGCCCCATCGGGGCCACTCAGCCCCAGCATTTT. Translation gives CASSPIGATQPQHF.

The chain recombines TRBV15 with TRBJ2-4; D gene ambiguous. The CDR3 runs to 14 residues. The germline V gene encodes CDR1 LNHNV and CDR2 YYDKDF (reference sequence). The germline V and J ends were trimmed by 1 base and 8 bases, with 12 bases remaining between them. The CDR3 DNA is TGTGCCACCAGCAGAGGAGGCTCTAGGGACATTCAGTACTTC. This translates into CATSRGGSRDIQYF.

This clone was counted a single time. The chain is built from TRBV14 and TRBJ2-7, with 7 bases that match TRBD2. The CDR3 has 21 amino acids. From germline, CDR1 is SGHDN and CDR2 FVKESK. V was clipped by 2 bases and J by 2 bases; unmatched bases: 24. The CDR3 DNA is TGTGCCAGCAGCCAACATTGGGGAGTAGCGGGCCGATCTCCAACAGCCTACGAGCAGTACTTC. Amino acids: CASSQHWGVAGRSPTAYEQYF.

This chain joins TRBV7-9 and TRBJ2-2; 7 nucleotides line up with TRBD2. J lost 5 bases, V lost 3 bases, and 6 bases had no gene match. CDR3 length: 15 amino acids. Per the germline V gene, CDR1 is SEHNR and CDR2 is FQNEAQ (reference sequence). DNA of the CDR3: TGTGCCAGCAGCTTTCCCAGCGGGGTAACCGGGGAGCTGTTTTTT. This sequence encodes CASSFPSGVTGELFF.

V usage is TRBV16 and J usage is TRBJ2-1, with 10 bases that match TRBD2. This CDR3 is 17 amino acids long. Germline V lookup: CDR1 KGHSY, CDR2 FQNENV. V shed 4 bases, J shed 6 bases, and the junction held 12 bases outside the gene matches. CDR3: CASSPREGLAGVNEQFF. The CDR3, as DNA: TGTGCCAGCAGCCCCCGGGAGGGCCTAGCGGGAGTCAATGAGCAGTTCTTC.

This rearrangement joins TRBV13 to TRBJ2-3; 11 bases match TRBD2. Losses at the gene ends were 0 bases for V and 6 bases for J; bases not matched to a gene: 2. Germline V gives CDR1 PRHDT, CDR2 FYEKMQ (reference sequence). CDR3 length: 15 residues. The CDR3 DNA reads as TGTGCCAGCAGCTTAGGACTAGCGGGGGCGGATACGCAGTATTTT. Encoded protein: CASSLGLAGADTQYF.

The V call is TRBV5-6, the J call TRBJ2-7; TRBD1 or TRBD2 may be the D gene (5 bases each). This CDR3 spans 14 amino acids. The germline V gene encodes CDR1 SGHDT and CDR2 YYEEEE. V dropped 4 bases and J dropped 3 bases, with 14 bases sitting between them. This CDR3 is CASSGTGALYEQYF. DNA for the CDR3: TGTGCCAGCAGCGGAACCGGGGCCCTCTACGAGCAGTACTTC.

The CDR3 spells CASSPGPVRQETQYF. The CDR3 bases are TGTGCCAGCAGCCCCGGCCCCGTACGACAAGAGACCCAGTACTTC. The V call is TRBV7-2, the J call TRBJ2-5; D remains ambiguous. Germline lookup yields CDR1 SGHTA and CDR2 FQGNSA. V gave up 5 bases and J gave up 2 bases, with 15 bases separating them. The CDR3 is 15 amino acids.

There are a few counts of this clone. V gene TRBV5-4 combines with J gene TRBJ2-3; a possible D gene is TRBD2 (5 bases). With 0 bases removed from V and 2 bases from J, the gap between germline ends came to 13 bases. CDR1 is SGHNT, CDR2 YYREEE, per germline (reference sequence). The CDR3 loop spans 16 amino acids. The DNA of the CDR3 is TGTGCCAGCAGCTTGGGAGGAGCGGACTTCACAGATACGCAGTATTTT. Translation gives CASSLGGADFTDTQYF.

DNA for the CDR3: TGTGCCAGCAGCCCATACTCCTACCGACAGGGGAGTAATTCACCCCTCCACTTT. It encodes CASSPYSYRQGSNSPLHF. V usage is TRBV5-6 and J usage is TRBJ1-6, with 8 nucleotides matching TRBD1. V lost 4 bases to trimming and J lost 6 bases; unmatched junction nucleotides: 15. CDR1 and CDR2 from the germline V gene are SGHDT and YYEEEE. The CDR3 covers 18 residues.

The CDR3 spells CASSLVALTEAFF. In nucleotides, the CDR3 is TGTGCCAGCAGTTTGGTCGCCCTCACTGAAGCTTTCTTT. This chain uses TRBV28 with TRBJ1-1; D is undetermined. The V gene's germline CDR1 is MDHEN and CDR2 SYDVKM. Trimming removed 3 bases from V and 4 bases from J, with 9 bases in between. The CDR3 runs 13 residues.

This rearrangement joins TRBV28 to TRBJ1-5; a possible D gene is TRBD1 (5 bases). Germline V gene lookup returns CDR1 MDHEN and CDR2 SYDVKM. There are 12 residues in the CDR3. V was trimmed by 7 bases and J by 9 bases, leaving 13 bases between them. The CDR3 here is CASIDSGLPQHF. CDR3 nucleotides: TGTGCCAGCATCGACAGTGGTTTGCCCCAGCATTTT.

The CDR3 loop reads CASSQGSGGMDAYEQYF. CDR3 bases: TGTGCCAGCAGCCAAGGGTCCGGGGGGATGGACGCCTACGAGCAGTACTTC. The chain is built from TRBV4-2 and TRBJ2-7; TRBD2 matches at 7 bases. The V gene end was trimmed by 1 base and the J gene end by 2 bases; junction bases not matched to a gene: 11. The CDR3 loop spans 17 amino acids. Germline V gives CDR1 LGHNA, CDR2 YNFKEQ.

The V gene is TRBV18, the J gene TRBJ2-2; 9 bases fit TRBD1. The V gene's germline CDR1 is KGHSH and CDR2 LQKENI. V dropped 3 bases and J dropped 1; count of bases not matched to a gene: 9. This CDR3 is 18 amino acids long. The CDR3 is CASSPQISGQGNTGELFF. For the CDR3, the DNA is TGTGCCAGCTCACCGCAAATATCGGGACAGGGGAACACCGGGGAGCTGTTTTTT.

V and J are TRBV7-8 and TRBJ2-6; D gene unclear. The CDR3 loop spans 15 amino acids. Trimming left V 5 bases short and J 4 bases short, with 12 bases between. The germline CDR1 and CDR2 sequences are SGHVS and FQNEAQ. CDR3: CASSRNSGGANVLTF. CDR3 nucleotide sequence: TGTGCCAGCAGCCGGAACTCAGGAGGGGCCAACGTCCTGACTTTC. Based on the CDR3 plus reference TRBV7-8 and TRBJ2-6, the full variable domain is GAGVSQSPRYKVAKRGQDVALRCDPISGHVSLFWYQQALGQGPEFLTYFQNEAQLDKSGLPSDRFFAERPEGSVSTLKIQRTQQEDSAVYLCASSRNSGGANVLTFGAGSRLTVL.

As for this clone: The sample carries other DNA sequences with the same CDR3. The chain links TRBV5-1 to TRBJ2-7; D ambiguous. The CDR3 covers 14 residues. V lost 0 bases to trimming and J lost 1 base, with 8 bases between them. Germline assignment: CDR1 SGHRS and CDR2 YFSETQ. CDR3 sequence: CASSLDPSSYEQYF. As DNA, the CDR3 is TGCGCCAGCAGCTTGGATCCTTCTTCCTACGAGCAGTACTTC.

The chain employs TRBV7-9 and TRBJ2-1; D possibly corresponds to TRBD2 (6 bases). The V gene's germline CDR1 is SEHNR and CDR2 FQNEAQ (reference sequence). The CDR3 totals 18 residues. Trimming cost V 3 bases and J 6 bases, with 24 bases left between them. In DNA, the CDR3 is TGTGCCAGCAGCTTCCGCCGCGGGCGGGAAGGGAGCGTCAATGAGCAGTTCTTC. Amino acid sequence: CASSFRRGREGSVNEQFF. Supplemented by reference TRBV7-9 and TRBJ2-1, the full variable domain reads DTGVSQNPRHKITKRGQNVTFRCDPISEHNRLYWYRQTLGQGPEFLTYFQNEAQLEKSRLLSDRFSAERPKGSFSTLEIQRTEQGDSAMYLCASSFRRGREGSVNEQFFGPGTRLTVL.

This clone was seen more than once but under ten times. The chain links TRBV27 to TRBJ2-7, with TRBD1 as a possible D gene (6 bases). CDR3 length: 16 amino acids. V lost 6 bases to trimming and J lost 0 bases, with 18 bases between them. Germline V CDR1 and CDR2: MNHEY, SMNVEV (reference sequence). DNA of the CDR3: TGTGCCAGCAGACCCTCTGACAGGCGTGACTCCTACGAGCAGTACTTC. Its protein is CASRPSDRRDSYEQYF.

The chain has TRBV7-8 and TRBJ2-7, with D perhaps TRBD2 (5 bases). CDR1 and CDR2 (germline): SGHVS, FQNEAQ. This CDR3 is built from 18 residues. The V end lost 2 bases, the J end lost 4 bases, and 24 bases lay between the germline ends. The CDR3 DNA follows: TGTGCCAGCAGCTTATTGGGCAGGATAACCCGGGGAGAATACGAGCAGTACTTC. It yields the protein CASSLLGRITRGEYEQYF.

The chain is built from TRBV25-1 and TRBJ2-1; D call uncertain. V was cut by 2 bases and J by 8 bases, with 16 bases left in between. From germline, CDR1 is MGHDK and CDR2 SYGVNS. This CDR3 spans 15 amino acids. The CDR3 nucleotides are TGTGCCAGCAGTGAAGACCGACTGGCCACCGATGAGCAGTTCTTC. Translating gives CASSEDRLATDEQFF.

V gene TRBV6-1 combines with J gene TRBJ1-4; D unclear. The CDR3 runs 14 residues. Germline V gene lookup returns CDR1 MNHNS and CDR2 SASEGT. Deletions cut 6 bases from V and 8 bases from J, with 16 bases between. DNA for the CDR3: TGTGCCAGCAGGGACCGGGTGATGTGGGAAAAACTGTTTTTT. Protein product: CASRDRVMWEKLFF.